The clone carrying this T cell receptor beta chain was detected only a few times. Its antigen is unknown. The source of the sample is a study of T cell repertoires in cytomegalovirus infection. Study-wide background: CMV infection together with matching HLA type was indicated by public TCR beta signatures.

TCRdb processed the reads anew with MiXCR; each CDR3 protein has one entry. The repertoire has about 320,000 distinct CDR3 sequences, around 9.5% of them found once; the top ten carry roughly 4.5%. Study-level findings and limits: Based on cumulative public TCR beta family frequency, carriers of CMV plus the relevant HLA were identified. Dominating the ex vivo response were HLA-C-restricted CMV-specific TCR beta clonotypes.

CDR3 length: 16 amino acids. Trimming removed 4 bases from V and 3 bases from J; junction bases left unmatched: 8. The sequenced sample was PBMCs. The J gene is TRBJ2-5, the V gene TRBV12-3 or TRBV12-4, with TRBD1 matching over 10 bases. The receptor comes from a human donor in good health (CMV status not recorded). Some clones in this sample may be carry-over from other donors' samples. CDR3 in DNA: TGTGCCAGCAGTTCCTTCGACAGGGGGCTAGAAGAGACCCAGTACTTC. Translating gives CASSSFDRGLEETQYF.